Below are 29 T cell receptor beta chains sequenced from a single sample in a study of T cell repertoires in cytomegalovirus infection. Each CDR3 protein is one row after TCRdb ran MiXCR on the reads. The profile shows about half a million distinct CDR3 sequences, 33% of them singletons. Antigens for these TCRs are unknown. The source material was cultured PBMCs, sampled from culture after CMV antigen stimulation. These TCRs come from a human donor in good health (CMV status not recorded). Some clones in this sample may be carry-over from other donors' samples.

This clonotype showed up just a few times. The genes are TRBV27 and TRBJ2-3; D is unresolved. This CDR3 spans 13 amino acids. In germline, CDR1 is MNHEY, CDR2 SMNVEV (reference sequence). Trimming cost V 3 bases and J 2 bases, with 6 bases left between them. The DNA of the CDR3 is TGTGCCAGCAGTTTTATAACCACAGATACGCAGTATTTT. Its translation is CASSFITTDTQYF.

The chain is built from TRBV29-1 and TRBJ1-1; TRBD1 aligns across 7 bases. J was trimmed by 7 bases and V by 4 bases; bases with no gene match: 6. The CDR3 runs 12 residues. CDR1 and CDR2 from the germline V gene are SQVTM and ANQGSEA. The CDR3 spells CSVAGGSSEAFF. The CDR3 bases are TGCAGCGTTGCAGGGGGTAGCAGTGAAGCTTTCTTT.

The chain is built from TRBV5-6 and TRBJ1-2; possible D gene TRBD1, 5 bases. Trimming stripped 6 bases from V and 4 bases from J, with 16 bases between. The CDR3 totals 14 residues. Germline loops: CDR1 SGHDT, CDR2 YYEEEE. The CDR3 is CASTGGSRIYGYTF. In DNA form, the CDR3 reads TGTGCCAGCACCGGGGGGTCCCGCATCTATGGCTACACCTTC. The full variable domain, in which reference TRBV5-6 and TRBJ1-2 provide the parts outside the CDR3, is DAGVTQSPTHLIKTRGQQVTLRCSPKSGHDTVSWYQQALGQGPQFIFQYYEEEERQRGNFPDRFSGHQFPNYSSELNVNALLLGDSALYLCASTGGSRIYGYTFGSGTRLTVV.

The genes are TRBV28 and TRBJ2-1; D is possibly TRBD1 or TRBD2 (7 bases each). Germline lookup yields CDR1 MDHEN and CDR2 SYDVKM. This CDR3 comprises 14 residues. The V end was cut by 3 bases, the J end by 9 bases, with 15 bases between. CDR3 amino acids: CASSLGGTVGEQFF. CDR3 DNA sequence: TGTGCCAGCAGTTTGGGGGGGACAGTGGGTGAGCAGTTCTTC.

The V call is TRBV6-2 or TRBV6-3, the J call TRBJ2-3; D gene unclear. Germline lookup yields CDR1 MNHEY and CDR2 SVGEGT. This CDR3 region has 15 residues. The germline V and J ends were trimmed by 5 bases and 4 bases, with 16 bases remaining between them. The CDR3 loop is CASSHLVSASDTQYF. The CDR3 nucleotides read TGTGCCAGCAGTCACCTGGTGAGCGCGTCAGATACGCAGTATTTT.

The rearrangement joins TRBV7-9 to TRBJ2-2, with D maybe TRBD2 (6 bases). Germline-derived CDR1 and CDR2 are SEHNR and FQNEAQ (reference sequence). This CDR3 spans 14 amino acids. V lost 5 bases and J 7 bases, leaving 14 bases between the germline ends. Here the CDR3 reads CASSERDSNGELFF. Written as DNA, the CDR3 is TGTGCCAGCAGCGAACGGGACTCCAACGGGGAGCTGTTTTTT. Variable domain in full (rest from reference TRBV7-9 and TRBJ2-2): DTGVSQNPRHKITKRGQNVTFRCDPISEHNRLYWYRQTLGQGPEFLTYFQNEAQLEKSRLLSDRFSAERPKGSFSTLEIQRTEQGDSAMYLCASSERDSNGELFFGEGSRLTVL.

The chain links TRBV4-1 to TRBJ2-6; D not certain. V lost 0 bases and J 2 bases, leaving 14 bases between the germline ends. CDR3 length: 18 residues. The germline CDR1 and CDR2 sequences are MGHRA and YSYEKL. The CDR3 reads CASSQESYRGPGANVLTF. The CDR3 coding sequence is TGCGCCAGCAGCCAAGAGAGCTATCGCGGTCCTGGGGCCAACGTCCTGACTTTC.

The chain employs TRBV12-3 or TRBV12-4 and TRBJ1-1; D not certain. This CDR3 contains 16 residues. The V gene lost 5 bases and the J gene lost 1 base, with 17 bases spanning the gap. The CDR3 nucleotides are TGTGCCAGCAGTCCCCCCCTCGGGAGAGGGAACACTGAAGCTTTCTTT. This codes for CASSPPLGRGNTEAFF.

In DNA form, the CDR3 reads TGCGCCAGCACCCTAACCCGGGACAGCCTCTACAATGAGCAGTTCTTC. Residues: CASTLTRDSLYNEQFF. This chain joins TRBV4-1 and TRBJ2-1; 7 nucleotides line up with TRBD1. The CDR3 covers 16 residues. The trim removed 7 bases at V and 3 bases at J, leaving 12 bases unmatched. Germline CDR1 MGHRA, CDR2 YSYEKL.

V is TRBV6-6 and J is TRBJ1-5; 8 nucleotides align to TRBD1. V shed 0 bases and J 2 bases; nucleotides not matched to a gene: 3. There are 16 residues in the CDR3. Germline V gene sequence: CDR1 MNHNY, CDR2 SVGAGI (reference sequence). The CDR3 DNA reads TGTGCCAGCAGTTACTCACAGGGGGGTGGCAATCAGCCCCAGCATTTT. It specifies CASSYSQGGGNQPQHF.

The genes are TRBV6-6 and TRBJ2-7; 9 bases are a match to TRBD2. CDR1 is MNHNY and CDR2 is SVGAGI in the germline V gene (reference sequence). After removal of 6 bases from V and 5 bases from J, the junction contained 8 bases not matched to a gene. The CDR3 sequence is 14 residues long. The CDR3 region is CASSGIAGENEQYF. The CDR3 bases are TGTGCCAGCAGCGGGATAGCGGGAGAAAACGAGCAGTACTTC.

The chain recombines TRBV7-9 with TRBJ2-1; 14 nucleotides line up with TRBD2. The trim removed 5 bases at V and 4 bases at J, leaving 13 bases unmatched. The germline CDR1 and CDR2 sequences are SEHNR and FQNEAQ (reference sequence). This CDR3 is built from 19 residues. DNA for the CDR3: TGTGCCAGCAGCCAAAGAGGGACTAGCGGGGGAGAAAGGTACAATGAGCAGTTCTTC. Amino acids: CASSQRGTSGGERYNEQFF.

This chain connects TRBV20-1 to TRBJ2-1; 11 bases match TRBD2. Germline loops: CDR1 DFQATT, CDR2 SNEGSKA (reference sequence). J gave up 1 base and V 5 bases, and 7 bases lay outside the gene matches. This CDR3 has 16 amino acids. CDR3 loop: CSAVISGRESYNEQFF. DNA for the CDR3: TGCAGTGCTGTAATTAGCGGGAGGGAATCCTACAATGAGCAGTTCTTC.

This chain joins TRBV29-1 and TRBJ2-5; D may be TRBD1 (6 bases). Germline V CDR1 and CDR2: SQVTM, ANQGSEA. V lost 3 bases and J 0 bases, leaving 8 bases between the germline ends. This CDR3 contains 13 residues. CDR3 nucleotide sequence: TGCAGCGTTGACAGGGGTGACCAAGAGACCCAGTACTTC. Translating gives CSVDRGDQETQYF.

J is TRBJ2-1 and V is TRBV4-1; unclear D gene. V was cut by 1 base and J by 4 bases, with 14 bases left in between. CDR1 and CDR2 (germline): MGHRA, YSYEKL. The CDR3 consists of 16 residues. CDR3 loop: CASSQAKTNYYNEQFF. The CDR3 DNA is TGCGCCAGCAGCCAAGCCAAAACTAATTATTACAATGAGCAGTTCTTC.

This clonotype has just a few counts. V usage is TRBV16 and J usage is TRBJ1-2; 7 bases are shared with TRBD1. Germline V gives CDR1 KGHSY, CDR2 FQNENV. The CDR3 length is 14 residues. With V trimmed by 1 base and J by 6 bases, 5 bases remained unmatched. DNA for the CDR3: TGTGCCAGCAGCCAATACCGGACAGGAGATGGCTACACCTTC. It encodes CASSQYRTGDGYTF.

The chain links TRBV20-1 to TRBJ2-7; 13 bases align to TRBD2. Germline CDR1 reads DFQATT; CDR2 reads SNEGSKA (reference sequence). This CDR3 has 13 residues. The trim removed 5 bases at V and 2 bases at J, leaving 0 bases unmatched. The CDR3 DNA reads TGCAGTGCTGGACTAGCGGGGGCCTACGAGCAGTACTTC. Amino acids: CSAGLAGAYEQYF.

The chain uses TRBV19 and TRBJ2-1, with 8 bases that match TRBD2. CDR3 length: 16 amino acids. The V segment lost 6 bases and the J segment 6 bases; nucleotides outside the gene matches: 13. The germline V gene encodes CDR1 LNHDA and CDR2 SQIVND (reference sequence). The CDR3 reads CASRGTRWGDGNEQFF. The CDR3, as DNA: TGTGCCAGTAGGGGGACTAGGTGGGGGGATGGCAATGAGCAGTTCTTC.

This clonotype came up many times. The chain couples TRBV12-3 or TRBV12-4 to TRBJ2-2; TRBD2 is a possible D gene (5 bases). This CDR3 has 15 residues. The ends were cut back, 3 bases at V and 1 base at J, with 9 bases in the middle. The CDR3 nucleotides are TGTGCCAGCAGTTTGCGACGGGAGAACACCGGGGAGCTGTTTTTT. Translation gives CASSLRRENTGELFF.

This clonotype was counted between two and nine times. The chain employs TRBV6-2 or TRBV6-3 and TRBJ2-7; D is tentatively TRBD1 or TRBD2 (7 bases each). Between the trimmed V and J ends, which lost 5 bases and 6 bases, there was a span of 14 bases. Germline V gene data show CDR1 as MNHEY and CDR2 as SVGEGT. CDR3 length: 13 residues. The CDR3 loop reads CASSPTGRGEQYV. CDR3 DNA sequence: TGTGCCAGCAGTCCGACAGGGAGGGGCGAGCAGTACGTC.

J is TRBJ2-6 and V is TRBV18; D ambiguous. CDR1 KGHSH and CDR2 LQKENI come from the germline V gene. This CDR3 has 15 residues. V gave up 5 bases and J gave up 4 bases, with 12 bases separating them. CDR3 in amino acids: CASSRSSSGANVLTF. The CDR3, as DNA: TGTGCCAGCTCAAGGTCGTCCTCAGGGGCCAACGTCCTGACTTTC.

The sample holds a few counts of this clonotype. V and J are TRBV7-9 and TRBJ1-2; possibly TRBD1 for D (5 bases). The CDR3 is 15 amino acids. V was shortened by 3 bases and J by 8 bases, with 19 bases between the two germline ends. Germline V CDR1 and CDR2: SEHNR, FQNEAQ (reference sequence). The CDR3 bases are TGTGCCAGCAGCTTTCTACAGGAGAGCTTGGGAGGCTACACCTTC. It translates to CASSFLQESLGGYTF. Full variable domain (rest looked up from reference TRBV7-9 and TRBJ1-2): DTGVSQNPRHKITKRGQNVTFRCDPISEHNRLYWYRQTLGQGPEFLTYFQNEAQLEKSRLLSDRFSAERPKGSFSTLEIQRTEQGDSAMYLCASSFLQESLGGYTFGSGTRLTVV.

This clonotype was counted only a few times. The rearrangement links TRBV6-1 to TRBJ2-7; D might be TRBD1 (5 bases). CDR3 length equals 12 residues. Trimming took off 6 bases at V and 3 bases at J, with 9 bases between the two ends. Per the germline V gene, CDR1 is MNHNS and CDR2 is SASEGT. CDR3 protein: CASRDINYEQYV. The DNA for the CDR3 is TGTGCCAGCAGGGACATTAACTACGAGCAGTACGTC.

CDR3 residues: CASSEDRRSYGYTF. In DNA form, the CDR3 reads TGTGCCAGCAGCGAGGACAGGAGGAGCTATGGCTACACCTTC. The J gene is TRBJ1-2, the V gene TRBV2; 7 bases map to TRBD1. The CDR3 is 14 residues long. Germline-derived CDR1 and CDR2 are SNHLY and FYNNEI. Trimming took 6 bases from V and 4 from J; bases not matched to a gene: 8.

This clonotype was observed a handful of times. V gene TRBV25-1 combines with J gene TRBJ1-2, with unresolved D. This CDR3 is built from 11 residues. The germline V gene has CDR1 MGHDK and CDR2 SYGVNS. Between the trimmed V and J ends, which lost 6 bases and 5 bases, there was a span of 7 bases. The CDR3 DNA reads as TGTGCCAGCAGGGAGGCGTATGGCTACACCTTC. Translated, it gives CASREAYGYTF.

The chain combines TRBV6-1 with TRBJ1-1; a weak D match, TRBD1 (6 bases). Germline V gives CDR1 MNHNS, CDR2 SASEGT. V was shortened by 5 bases and J by 1 base, with 17 bases between the two germline ends. The CDR3 spans 16 residues. The CDR3 is CASSTPRGGPNTEAFF. In DNA, the CDR3 is TGTGCCAGCAGTACCCCCAGGGGAGGGCCGAACACTGAAGCTTTCTTT.

This clonotype was observed a handful of times. For the CDR3, the DNA is TGTGCCAGCAGACTTCTAGCGGGAGAACCGTTCTTC. Its translation is CASRLLAGEPFF. The J gene is TRBJ2-1, the V gene TRBV12-3 or TRBV12-4; the match to TRBD2 covers 10 bases. Trimming removed 6 bases from V and 15 bases from J; junction bases left unmatched: 8. This CDR3 is 12 amino acids long.

The chain has TRBV6-2 or TRBV6-3 and TRBJ1-1, with 7 bases aligning to TRBD1. The V gene's germline CDR1 is MNHEY and CDR2 SVGEGT. J was trimmed by 6 bases and V by 6 bases; bases with no gene match: 10. The CDR3 runs 14 residues. The CDR3 DNA is TGTGCCAGCAGCCAGGACAGGATGAGGGCTGAAGCTTTCTTT. Translation gives CASSQDRMRAEAFF.

This clonotype has ten or more counts. The V gene is TRBV19, the J gene TRBJ2-3; D is unclear. CDR1 is LNHDA, CDR2 SQIVND, per germline (reference sequence). The CDR3 runs 14 residues. Trimming cost V 9 bases and J 0 bases, with 13 bases left between them. The CDR3 DNA reads as TGTGCCAGCAGCATCGGCGGAAGCACAGATACGCAGTATTTT. It is translated as CASSIGGSTDTQYF.